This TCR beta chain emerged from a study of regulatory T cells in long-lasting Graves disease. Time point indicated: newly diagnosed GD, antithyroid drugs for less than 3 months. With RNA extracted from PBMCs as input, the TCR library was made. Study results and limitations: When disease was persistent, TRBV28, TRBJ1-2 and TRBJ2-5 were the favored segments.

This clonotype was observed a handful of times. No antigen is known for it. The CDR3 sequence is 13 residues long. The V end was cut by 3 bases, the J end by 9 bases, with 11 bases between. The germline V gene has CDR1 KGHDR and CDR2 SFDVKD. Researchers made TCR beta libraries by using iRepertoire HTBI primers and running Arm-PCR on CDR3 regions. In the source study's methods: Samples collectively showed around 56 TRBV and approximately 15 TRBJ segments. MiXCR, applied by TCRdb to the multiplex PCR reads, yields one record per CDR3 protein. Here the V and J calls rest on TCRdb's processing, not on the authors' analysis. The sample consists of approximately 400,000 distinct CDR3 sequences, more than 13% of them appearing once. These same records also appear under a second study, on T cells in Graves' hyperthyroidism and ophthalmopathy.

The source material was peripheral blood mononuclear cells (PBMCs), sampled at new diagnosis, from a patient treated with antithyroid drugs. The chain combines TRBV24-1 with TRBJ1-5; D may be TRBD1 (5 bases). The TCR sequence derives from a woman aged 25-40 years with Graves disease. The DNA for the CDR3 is TGTGCCACCAGTGATCCCCGGGGACGGCCCCAGCATTTT. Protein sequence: CATSDPRGRPQHF.